This entry is about one T cell receptor beta chain. What it binds is not known. For each CDR3 protein, TCRdb gives one entry from its re-call of the 5' RACE reads, without DNA. The table for this sample gives 200,000 to 300,000 distinct CDR3 sequences. The CDR3 contains 15 residues. Germline CDR1 KGHSY, CDR2 FQNENV. The sample comes from a study of T cells expressing NK-cell markers. For the study at large: Sorted T-cell subsets CD3+CD56+NKG2C+, CD3+CD56+NKG2C- and CD3+CD56-NKG2C+ were TCR beta-sequenced. Study-level findings and limits: Certain NKG2C+ T cell clones were expanded, and their HCMV specificity remained unclear. A few donors' CD3+CD56-NKG2C+ cells were dominated by the same clonotypes.

The sequence was collected from a man aged 18 to 29 in good health. Sequencing was carried out using blood T cells: a sorted CD56 or NKG2C T cell subset, CD4+ or CD8+ T cells, or bulk PBMC T cells (not recorded which). The rearrangement links TRBV16 to TRBJ2-3. The CDR3 loop is CASSQIFGSTDTQYF.